This TCR beta chain was observed in a study of blood T cell repertoires in COVID-19. Sequencing was performed with immunoSEQ multiplex PCR; in TCRdb, only in-frame clones are kept and a portion is missing. Seen here are 84,000 or so clones, approximately 82% observed once, and the top ten hold 0.95% to 1.5%. Material: peripheral blood. The receptor was derived from a woman older than 75 with acute or convalescent COVID-19.

The CDR3 nucleotides read TGTGCCAGCAGCTTGTATACTAGCCGTGAGCAGTACTTC. The encoded protein is CASSLYTSREQYF. The chain has TRBV5-4 and TRBJ2-7; weak D call: TRBD2 (6 bases). The V gene's germline CDR1 is SGHNT and CDR2 YYREEE (reference sequence). The CDR3 sequence is 13 residues long. The V and J ends lost 1 base and 7 bases respectively, with 12 bases between them.